The clone carrying this T cell receptor beta chain was detected ten times or more. The antigen remains undetermined. With a J-beta primer mix and a sample-barcoded 5' primer, a second PCR ran roughly 7 to 11 cycles. Via MiXCR, TCRdb re-called the 5' RACE reads, giving one row per CDR3 protein. The sample includes about 730,000 distinct CDR3 sequences, 43% of them seen just once. This entry comes from a study of blood T cells in healthy people across ages. Regarding the study as a whole: Among T cells, TCR beta diversity per million cells dropped roughly linearly as age rose.

Sequenced: blood. The clonotype originates from an older woman in good health.

The CDR3 here is CASSFRGTSYEQYF. The CDR3 nucleotides read TGTGCCAGCAGCTTCCGGGGCACCTCCTACGAGCAGTACTTC. The V call is TRBV12-3 or TRBV12-4, the J call TRBJ2-7; either TRBD1 or TRBD2 may supply D (5 bases each). V lost 6 bases and J lost 0, with 12 bases in between. The CDR3 is 14 residues long.